The T cell receptor (beta chain) under discussion was sequenced for a study of OX40 agonist ivuxolimab in advanced cancers. Background on the whole study: Ivuxolimab, which targeted the costimulatory receptor OX40 (CD134), was an agonistic, fully human IgG2 monoclonal antibody. Partial responses occurred in three dose-escalation patients: two with cutaneous melanoma and one with hepatocellular carcinoma. Among the approximately 50 dose-escalation patients, about 20 had hepatocellular carcinoma, roughly 15 melanoma, 9 renal cell carcinoma and 9 head and neck cancer. A male proportion of roughly 85% and a mean age of around 60 years, ranging from 23 to 79, were recorded for the dose-escalation cohort. Peripheral TCRbeta sequencing aimed to test whether ivuxolimab altered TCR sequence diversity and caused clonal T-cell expansion. Intravenous ivuxolimab was administered to patients every 2 weeks at six dose levels: 0.01, 0.1, 0.3, 1.5, 3 and 10 mg/kg. The paper covers the monotherapy dose-escalation part of the phase I ivuxolimab trial, which included N ≈ 50 patients. Prior anti-PD-1, anti-PD-L1 or anti-CTLA-4 therapy was permitted, and approximately 40% of dose-escalation patients had received checkpoint inhibitors.

Of note for this clone: The antigen it binds to is not known. Qualities for individual bases were not recorded, and no much larger clone is one base off.

The CDR3 runs 15 residues from the cysteine to the phenylalanine. The sequence is cut down to CDR3 DNA, 45 bases in frame from base 1. Deletion took 6 bases off V and 1 base off J, with a span of 13 bases between the germline ends. As encoded in the germline V gene, CDR1 is MNHNS while CDR2 is SASEGT. The trial excluded patients who had a history of autoimmune disease or who were on systemic immunosuppression. Peripheral blood for TCR sequencing was collected from all dose cohorts at baseline, on cycle 4 day 1, and on cycle 7 day 1. Samples were obtained from an open-label, multicenter, first-in-human phase I dose-escalation trial of ivuxolimab. The trial enrolled adults with locally advanced or metastatic head and neck squamous cell, hepatocellular, melanoma or renal cell carcinoma. Before TCR sequencing, CD4+ T cells and CD8+ T cells were sorted from peripheral blood as separate populations. The research as a whole found: After ivuxolimab, CD8+ T cells had more expanded clones than CD4+ T cells on average. Low levels of normalized T-cell clonal expansion were also shown by some nonresponding patients. At doses from 0.1 to 3.0 mg/kg, clonal expansion was seen in both CD4+ and CD8+ blood T cells between baseline and week 6. In partial responders in the 0.1-3.0 mg/kg groups, normalized peripheral clonal expansion was found to be among the lowest, especially among CD8+ T cells. Antigen specificity was not determined for the clonally expanded peripheral T cells.

Genomic DNA was isolated from the sorted cells so that the TCRbeta CDR3 region could be sequenced. The immunoSEQ Assay was used to sequence the TCRbeta CDR3 regions. In TCRdb, the immuneACCESS table is reduced to in-frame sequences with V and J assigned. These tables do not hold every clone; where another copy was compared, an unresolved V gene accounts for under half, and the others remain unexplained. The sample table contains 43,000 or so clones; only one count was recorded for more than 70% of them. The ten largest clones add up to more than 2.5% of the sample. The sequence is built from TRBV6-1 and TRBJ1-5; TRBD1 could be the D gene, as 5 bases match. The sequence derives from an adult with an advanced solid tumor such as melanoma, head and neck, liver or kidney cancer. This specimen consisted of CD4+ or CD8+ T cells sorted from blood, obtained in a trial of the OX40 agonist ivuxolimab. The base sequence is TGTGCCAGCAGACGGGAGGGGAGAAGCAATCAGCCCCAGCATTTT. This yields the protein CASRREGRSNQPQHF.